These 18 T cell receptor beta chains were sequenced from one sample in a study of regulatory T cells in long-lasting Graves disease. Indicated time point: newly diagnosed GD, antithyroid drugs for less than 3 months. PBMC-extracted RNA yielded the TCR library. Libraries of TCR beta came from iRepertoire HTBI primers plus Arm-PCR of CDR3 regions. MiXCR, run by TCRdb on the multiplex PCR reads, gives a single entry per CDR3 protein. The table lists hundreds of thousands of distinct CDR3 sequences, roughly 15% of them singletons, with about 17% in the top ten. These data are also associated with another study on T cells in Graves' hyperthyroidism and ophthalmopathy.

Sequencing used peripheral blood mononuclear cells (PBMCs), obtained at new diagnosis, from a patient treated with antithyroid drugs. The receptor source for this set is a woman in her twenties or thirties with Graves disease.

This clonotype was counted a few times. J is TRBJ2-3 and V is TRBV20-1; 11 bases are shared with TRBD2. J gave up 6 bases and V 0 bases, and 17 bases lay outside the gene matches. This CDR3 region has 19 residues. The germline gives CDR1 DFQATT, CDR2 SNEGSKA (reference sequence). CDR3 loop: CSARDSGKYSGRAADTQYF. CDR3 DNA: TGCAGTGCTAGAGATTCGGGAAAGTATAGCGGGAGGGCCGCGGATACGCAGTATTTT.

The chain is built from TRBV5-1 and TRBJ2-3, with D possibly matching TRBD2 (6 bases). Germline CDR1 and CDR2: SGHRS and YFSETQ. Between the trimmed V and J ends, which lost 1 base and 6 bases, there was a span of 21 bases. The length of the CDR3 is 17 residues. The CDR3 reads CASSLSTGVGSRDTQYF. DNA of the CDR3: TGCGCCAGCAGCTTGAGTACGGGAGTGGGGTCGAGGGATACGCAGTATTTT. The full variable domain, completed using reference TRBV5-1 and TRBJ2-3, is KAGVTQTPRYLIKTRGQQVTLSCSPISGHRSVSWYQQTPGQGLQFLFEYFSETQRNKGNFPGRFSGRQFSNSRSEMNVSTLELGDSALYLCASSLSTGVGSRDTQYFGPGTRLTVL.

The chain has TRBV19 and TRBJ2-1, with 8 bases identical to TRBD2. CDR1 and CDR2 from the germline V gene are LNHDA and SQIVND (reference sequence). This CDR3 has 16 amino acids. V lost 11 bases to trimming and J lost 0 bases; unmatched junction nucleotides: 12. CDR3 residues: CASRRSSGNSYNEQFF. CDR3 bases: TGTGCCTCAAGAAGGAGTAGCGGGAACTCCTACAATGAGCAGTTCTTC.

This clonotype was observed at least ten times. The chain joins TRBV18 to TRBJ2-3, with TRBD2 as a possible D gene (5 bases). V lost 8 bases, J lost 0 bases, and 9 bases lay in between. The CDR3 covers 13 residues. Germline V gives CDR1 KGHSH, CDR2 LQKENI. CDR3 in DNA: TGTGCCAGCAGCCGGACTAGCACAGATACGCAGTATTTT. Its translation: CASSRTSTDTQYF.

The rearrangement joins TRBV6-9 to TRBJ1-2; the match to TRBD1 covers 7 bases. Losses at the gene ends were 2 bases for V and 4 bases for J; bases not matched to a gene: 10. This CDR3 spans 16 amino acids. The V gene's germline CDR1 is MNHGY and CDR2 SVAAGI. The CDR3 loop reads CASSYTPVRGTYGYTF. The CDR3 DNA sequence: TGTGCCAGCAGTTATACCCCAGTCAGGGGGACCTATGGCTACACCTTC.

This clonotype was detected ten times or more. The chain combines TRBV7-9 with TRBJ2-1, with D uncertain. Looked up from germline, CDR1 is SEHNR and CDR2 is FQNEAQ (reference sequence). The CDR3 is made up of 13 amino acids. V dropped 4 bases and J dropped 8 bases, with 12 bases sitting between them. CDR3: CASSSWDGDEQFF. The CDR3 DNA is TGTGCCAGCAGCTCGTGGGATGGTGATGAGCAGTTCTTC.

This clonotype has just one count. A read error may explain this, as a much larger clone is one base away. V is TRBV11-2 and J is TRBJ2-1, with TRBD1 identical over 9 bases. The CDR3 runs to 17 residues. The germline V gene encodes CDR1 SGHAT and CDR2 FQNNGV. The CDR3 DNA follows: TGTGCCGGCAGCTCAAAACTCGGACAGGGGAAGAGCAATGAGCAGTTCTTC. This sequence encodes CAGSSKLGQGKSNEQFF.

This clonotype was counted many times. This chain uses TRBV6-5 with TRBJ1-6; D is unclear. CDR3 size: 15 residues. The V and J ends lost 0 bases and 10 bases respectively, with 13 bases between them. Germline CDR1 is MNHEY and CDR2 is SVGAGI. CDR3 sequence reads: CASSYSRGKGSPLHF. CDR3 in DNA: TGTGCCAGCAGTTACTCTCGAGGGAAAGGCTCACCCCTCCACTTT.

This clonotype was observed a few times. J is TRBJ2-1 and V is TRBV19, with TRBD2 identical over 12 bases. V shed 6 bases, J shed 7 bases, and the junction held 4 bases outside the gene matches. CDR1 is LNHDA and CDR2 is SQIVND in the germline V gene (reference sequence). CDR3 length equals 14 residues. The CDR3 DNA follows: TGTGCCAGTAGCGAGGGACTAGCGGGTAATGAGCAGTTCTTC. Amino acids: CASSEGLAGNEQFF.

The rearrangement uses TRBV19 and TRBJ2-1, with TRBD1 identical over 10 bases. The CDR3 spans 15 residues. Germline CDR1 is LNHDA and CDR2 is SQIVND (reference sequence). The junction had 5 bases not matched to a gene; V was cut back by 3 bases and J by 6 bases. The CDR3, as DNA: TGTGCCAGTAGTATTCCCCGGGACAGGGGCAATGAGCAGTTCTTC. It translates to CASSIPRDRGNEQFF.

This clonotype has at least ten counts. The V gene is TRBV12-3 or TRBV12-4, the J gene TRBJ2-1; 10 bases fit TRBD2. The length of the CDR3 is 15 residues. Germline trimming cut 5 bases from V and 4 bases from J; bases unmatched to any gene: 5. The CDR3, as DNA: TGTGCCAGCAGTAGAGAGGGACTAGCGTACAATGAGCAGTTCTTC. This codes for CASSREGLAYNEQFF.

The rearrangement joins TRBV30 to TRBJ1-6; the match to TRBD1 covers 8 bases. The CDR3 spans 13 residues. The ends lost 4 bases at V and 13 bases at J; junction bases unmatched: 9. Looked up from germline, CDR1 is GTSNPN and CDR2 is SVGIG (reference sequence). In DNA form, the CDR3 reads TGTGCCTGGACCCCGACAGGGGCGGCCCCCCTCCACTTT. It translates to CAWTPTGAAPLHF.

Concerning this clonotype: Being one base from a much bigger clone, this may be a read error. The genes are TRBV29-1 and TRBJ1-2; tentatively, D is TRBD1 (6 bases). Looked up from germline, CDR1 is SQVTM and CDR2 is ANQGSEA. This CDR3 has 11 residues. This CDR3 reads CSGGNRDGYAF. The CDR3 bases are TGCAGCGGGGGGAACAGGGACGGCTACGCCTTC.

At least ten counts were recorded for this clonotype. The J gene is TRBJ2-1, the V gene TRBV2; TRBD2 is a possible D gene (5 bases). Germline values: CDR1 SNHLY, CDR2 FYNNEI. The length of the CDR3 is 13 residues. Trimming shortened V by 8 bases and J by 4 bases, and 12 bases separated the two germline ends. CDR3: CASARGIYNEQFF. The CDR3 DNA sequence: TGTGCCAGCGCAAGAGGGATATACAATGAGCAGTTCTTC.

This clonotype came up a few times. The V gene is TRBV18, the J gene TRBJ2-1; D might be TRBD1 (5 bases). V lost 4 bases and J lost 4, with 14 bases in between. The germline CDR1 and CDR2 sequences are KGHSH and LQKENI. The CDR3 spans 15 residues. The DNA of the CDR3 is TGTGCCAGCTCACTCCAGCCAGGGCTATACAATGAGCAGTTCTTC. It translates to CASSLQPGLYNEQFF.

V gene TRBV20-1 combines with J gene TRBJ2-1; 7 bases are a match to TRBD2. The CDR3 loop spans 16 amino acids. The trim removed 0 bases at V and 3 bases at J, leaving 8 bases unmatched. Per germline, CDR1 DFQATT and CDR2 SNEGSKA (reference sequence). The CDR3 region is CSARELTSRLYNEQFF. In DNA form, the CDR3 reads TGCAGTGCTAGAGAATTGACTAGCCGTCTCTACAATGAGCAGTTCTTC.

This clonotype was counted only a few times. V and J are TRBV7-3 and TRBJ1-6; a possible D gene is TRBD1 (5 bases). CDR1 SGHTA and CDR2 FQGTGA come from the germline V gene. This CDR3 spans 13 amino acids. V was shortened by 6 bases and J by 5 bases, with 8 bases between the two germline ends. CDR3: CASRQGHNSPLHF. Here the CDR3 DNA reads TGTGCCAGCAGGCAGGGACATAATTCACCCCTCCACTTT.

This chain connects TRBV9 to TRBJ2-2; perhaps TRBD1 as D (5 bases). Germline V gives CDR1 SGDLS, CDR2 YYNGEE. CDR3 length equals 16 residues. V shed 2 bases and J shed 0 bases, with 11 bases lying between them. CDR3 sequence (DNA): TGTGCCAGCAGCGTTCGGTCAGGGACGAACACCGGGGAGCTGTTTTTT. Encoded protein: CASSVRSGTNTGELFF. Combining the CDR3 with reference TRBV9 and TRBJ2-2 gives the whole variable domain DSGVTQTPKHLITATGQRVTLRCSPRSGDLSVYWYQQSLDQGLQFLIQYYNGEERAKGNILERFSAQQFPDLHSELNLSSLELGDSALYFCASSVRSGTNTGELFFGEGSRLTVL.